One and the same sample provided the 19 T cell receptor beta chains below, sequenced in a study of blood T cells in healthy people across ages. Then a second PCR, running roughly 6 to 12 cycles, was carried out with a sample-barcoded 5' primer and a J-beta primer mix. TCRdb itself ran the 5' RACE reads through MiXCR, one entry per CDR3 protein. The sample consists of some 1,800,000 distinct CDR3 sequences, about two fifths of them appearing once. Material for sequencing was blood. The receptors stem from a human donor in good health.

As to this clonotype: This may stem from a read error, because a much larger clone lies one nucleotide away. The chain uses TRBV29-1 and TRBJ2-1; D tentatively fits TRBD1 or TRBD2 (5 bases each). The better agreement between TRBJ2-7 and the DNA end casts doubt on the J call. The CDR3 contains 12 residues. In germline, CDR1 is SQVTM, CDR2 ANQGSEA. CDR3 DNA sequence: TGCAGCGTGGGGGAGCCCGGCAATGAGCAGTACTTC. This encodes CSVGEPGNEQYF.

This chain uses TRBV24-1 with TRBJ2-1; no firm D call. There are 16 residues in the CDR3. Germline V gene data show CDR1 as KGHDR and CDR2 as SFDVKD. The V end lost 0 bases, the J end lost 8 bases, and 16 bases lay between the germline ends. CDR3 DNA sequence: TGTGCCACCAGTGATTTGCTATCCACCGGAAGGGATGAGCAGTTCTTC. Its protein product is CATSDLLSTGRDEQFF.

The chain couples TRBV12-3 or TRBV12-4 to TRBJ1-1, with unresolved D. The CDR3 loop spans 12 amino acids. Trimming stripped 6 bases from V and 7 bases from J, with 12 bases between. CDR3 amino acids: CASSWVNVEAFF. The CDR3 nucleotides are TGTGCCAGCAGCTGGGTAAATGTTGAAGCTTTCTTT.

This rearrangement joins TRBV4-1 to TRBJ1-5, with D unresolved. The CDR3 sequence is 16 residues long. Germline lookup yields CDR1 MGHRA and CDR2 YSYEKL. V was pared by 4 bases and J by 4 bases, with 17 bases between. This CDR3 reads CASSREGSGINQPQHF. CDR3 sequence (DNA): TGCGCCAGCAGCCGGGAAGGGTCCGGAATTAATCAGCCCCAGCATTTT.

The V call is TRBV12-5, the J call TRBJ1-5, with D tentatively TRBD1 (6 bases). From germline, CDR1 is LGHNT and CDR2 FRNRAP. The CDR3 runs 16 residues. Trimming took off 6 bases at V and 1 base at J, with 16 bases between the two ends. The CDR3: CASGLSGVSSNQPQHF. The CDR3 nucleotides are TGTGCTAGTGGGCTATCAGGGGTTTCGAGCAATCAGCCCCAGCATTTT.

This sequence joins TRBV29-1 and TRBJ2-7; a weak D match, TRBD1 (6 bases). Trimming left V 6 bases short and J 2 bases short, with 14 bases between. Germline assignment: CDR1 SQVTM and CDR2 ANQGSEA. There are 13 residues in the CDR3. The CDR3 DNA reads as TGCAGCGTAGCAAACAGGGCGCCCTACGAGCAGTACTTC. Translated: CSVANRAPYEQYF.

The rearrangement links TRBV28 to TRBJ2-7; 9 nucleotides match TRBD1. Trimming removed 1 base from V and 3 bases from J; junction bases left unmatched: 7. This CDR3 region has 16 residues. Germline V gives CDR1 MDHEN, CDR2 SYDVKM. The CDR3 DNA follows: TGTGCCAGCAGTTTATTACTCGGGACAGGGTACTACGAGCAGTACTTC. Its protein is CASSLLLGTGYYEQYF.

A few counts support this clonotype. The chain carries TRBV20-1 and TRBJ1-6; D is unresolved. This CDR3 comprises 10 residues. Germline V gene data show CDR1 as DFQATT and CDR2 as SNEGSKA (reference sequence). Trimming pared 0 bases from V and 13 bases from J, leaving 4 bases between. CDR3 coding DNA: TGCAGTGCTAGAGATGGGCCCCTCCACTTT. It yields the protein CSARDGPLHF.

The J gene is TRBJ2-2, the V gene TRBV29-1; D perhaps matches TRBD1 (5 bases). V lost 4 bases to trimming and J lost 8 bases, with 23 bases between them. CDR3 length equals 16 residues. Germline V gene data show CDR1 as SQVTM and CDR2 as ANQGSEA. The CDR3 region has the DNA TGCAGCGTTGGAGTTCTGGCAGGGCTGGGTACTGGGGAGCTGTTTTTT. As protein: CSVGVLAGLGTGELFF.

This clonotype has ten or more counts. The chain is built from TRBV7-2 and TRBJ2-7; no definite D call. The V end was cut by 6 bases, the J end by 3 bases, with 6 bases between. The CDR3 is 11 amino acids. Germline loops: CDR1 SGHTA, CDR2 FQGNSA. In nucleotides, the CDR3 is TGTGCCAGCAGTGAAATCTACGAGCAGTACTTC. This encodes CASSEIYEQYF.

The rearrangement uses TRBV29-1 and TRBJ1-1; TRBD1 is a possible D gene (5 bases). V was pared by 4 bases and J by 3 bases, with 12 bases between. The CDR3 covers 13 residues. Germline assignment: CDR1 SQVTM and CDR2 ANQGSEA. DNA for the CDR3: TGCAGCGTTGTTCCCAGGGTTGACACTGAAGCTTTCTTT. This sequence encodes CSVVPRVDTEAFF.

The gene calls are TRBV7-9 and TRBJ2-7, with D uncertain. Trimming cost V 3 bases and J 9 bases, with 12 bases left between them. In germline, CDR1 is SEHNR, CDR2 FQNEAQ (reference sequence). This CDR3 is built from 12 residues. In DNA form, the CDR3 reads TGTGCCAGCAGCTTTCGAGTAAACAGGCAGTACTTC. It translates to CASSFRVNRQYF. Full variable domain (remainder filled in from reference TRBV7-9 and TRBJ2-7): DTGVSQNPRHKITKRGQNVTFRCDPISEHNRLYWYRQTLGQGPEFLTYFQNEAQLEKSRLLSDRFSAERPKGSFSTLEIQRTEQGDSAMYLCASSFRVNRQYFGPGTRLTVT.

This clonotype was seen a handful of times. The chain employs TRBV7-9 and TRBJ2-1, with 10 bases lining up with TRBD1. V lost 8 bases and J lost 8; bases outside the gene matches: 6. The CDR3 totals 13 residues. CDR1 SEHNR and CDR2 FQNEAQ come from the germline V gene (reference sequence). The CDR3 loop reads CASLKTGGDEQFF. The DNA for the CDR3 is TGTGCCAGCCTAAAGACAGGGGGCGATGAGCAGTTCTTC.

This clonotype was detected a few times. This sequence joins TRBV29-1 and TRBJ2-4; 10 bases line up with TRBD1. Matching the DNA end better, TRBJ2-7 makes the J call doubtful. In germline, CDR1 is SQVTM, CDR2 ANQGSEA. The CDR3 is made up of 14 amino acids. The CDR3 DNA follows: TGCAGCGTAGGTGACAGGGGGCGAGGCCACGAGCAGTACTTC. This codes for CSVGDRGRGHEQYF.

This clonotype was recorded a few times. V is TRBV4-1 and J is TRBJ1-2, with D possibly TRBD1 on 5 matching bases. V dropped 1 base and J dropped 5 bases, with 11 bases sitting between them. The CDR3 totals 14 residues. Germline-derived CDR1 and CDR2 are MGHRA and YSYEKL. The CDR3 reads CASSQVSGLYGYTF. As DNA, the CDR3 is TGCGCCAGCAGCCAAGTATCAGGGTTGTATGGCTACACCTTC.

The rearrangement joins TRBV7-2 to TRBJ2-1, with D maybe TRBD1 (7 bases). Germline V lookup: CDR1 SGHTA, CDR2 FQGNSA. Trimming left V 5 bases short and J 4 bases short, with 15 bases between. The CDR3 sequence is 15 residues long. The CDR3: CASSPGGQMYNEQFF. The CDR3 DNA is TGTGCCAGCAGCCCAGGGGGGCAGATGTACAATGAGCAGTTCTTC.

This clonotype showed up just once. V and J are TRBV4-1 and TRBJ1-1, with a tentative D call TRBD1 (5 bases). V lost 0 bases and J 8 bases, leaving 22 bases between the germline ends. CDR1 MGHRA and CDR2 YSYEKL come from the germline V gene. The CDR3 loop spans 17 amino acids. CDR3 region: CASSQEKGIIPKTEAFF. The CDR3 nucleotides read TGCGCCAGCAGCCAAGAAAAGGGGATTATACCGAAGACCGAAGCTTTCTTT.

The chain couples TRBV12-3 or TRBV12-4 to TRBJ1-2; D gene ambiguous. Trimming took off 2 bases at V and 0 bases at J, with 7 bases between the two ends. There are 14 residues in the CDR3. CDR3 in DNA: TGTGCCAGCAGTTTAACCACAACTAACTATGGCTACACCTTC. Amino acids: CASSLTTTNYGYTF.

This clonotype was picked up a small number of times. CDR3 loop: CASSLLGQEAFF. The CDR3 coding sequence is TGTGCCAGCAGTTTACTGGGACAGGAAGCTTTCTTT. The chain uses TRBV5-5 and TRBJ1-1, with TRBD1 matching 7 bases. There are 12 residues in the CDR3. Trimming at V came to 5 bases and at J to 8 bases, leaving 6 bases not matched to a gene. The germline gives CDR1 SGHKS, CDR2 YYEKEE (reference sequence).